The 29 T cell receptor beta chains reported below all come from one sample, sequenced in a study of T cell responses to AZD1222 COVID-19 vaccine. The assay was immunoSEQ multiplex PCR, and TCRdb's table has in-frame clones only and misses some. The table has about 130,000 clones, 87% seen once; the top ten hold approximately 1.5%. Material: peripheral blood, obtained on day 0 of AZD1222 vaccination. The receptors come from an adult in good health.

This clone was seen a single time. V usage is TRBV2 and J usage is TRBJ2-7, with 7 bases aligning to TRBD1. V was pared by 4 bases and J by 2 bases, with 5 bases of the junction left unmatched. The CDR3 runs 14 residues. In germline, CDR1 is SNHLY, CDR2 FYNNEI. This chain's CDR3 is CASSVVTGAYEQYF. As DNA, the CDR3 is TGTGCCAGCAGTGTCGTTACAGGGGCCTACGAGCAGTACTTC. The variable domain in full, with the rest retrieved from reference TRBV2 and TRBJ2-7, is EPEVTQTPSHQVTQMGQEVILRCVPISNHLYFYWYRQILGQKVEFLVSFYNNEISEKSEIFDDQFSVERPDGSNFTLKIRSTKLEDSAMYFCASSVVTGAYEQYFGPGTRLTVT.

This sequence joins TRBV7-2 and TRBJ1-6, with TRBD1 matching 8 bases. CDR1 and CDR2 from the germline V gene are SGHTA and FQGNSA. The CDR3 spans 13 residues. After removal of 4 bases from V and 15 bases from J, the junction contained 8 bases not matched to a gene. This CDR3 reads CASSSRDRSFLHF. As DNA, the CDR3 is TGTGCCAGCAGCTCCCGGGACAGGTCGTTCCTCCACTTT. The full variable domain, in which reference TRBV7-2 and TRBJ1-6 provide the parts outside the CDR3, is GAGVSQSPSNKVTEKGKDVELRCDPISGHTALYWYRQSLGQGLEFLIYFQGNSAPDKSGLPSDRFSAERTGGSVSTLTIQRTQQEDSAVYLCASSSRDRSFLHFGNGTRLTVT.

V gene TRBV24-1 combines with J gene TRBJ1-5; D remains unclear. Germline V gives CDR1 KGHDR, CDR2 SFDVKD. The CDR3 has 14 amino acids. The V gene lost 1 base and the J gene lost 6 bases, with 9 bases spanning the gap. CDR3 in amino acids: CATSDFDVGQPQHF. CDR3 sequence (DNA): TGTGCCACCAGTGATTTTGATGTTGGTCAGCCCCAGCATTTT.

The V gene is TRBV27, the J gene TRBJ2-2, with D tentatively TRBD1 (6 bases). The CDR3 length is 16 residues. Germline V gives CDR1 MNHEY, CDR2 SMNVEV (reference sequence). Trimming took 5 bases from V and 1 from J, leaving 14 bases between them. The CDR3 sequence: CASSRLGTLNTGELFF. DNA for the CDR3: TGTGCCAGCAGTCGGCTCGGGACATTGAACACCGGGGAGCTGTTTTTT.

DNA of the CDR3: TGTGCCTGGTGCCGGGACATCCCCTACGAGCAGTACTTC. Translation gives CAWCRDIPYEQYF. The rearrangement uses TRBV30 and TRBJ2-7; D possibly corresponds to TRBD1 (6 bases). CDR3 length equals 13 residues. The ends were cut back, 5 bases at V and 2 bases at J, with 13 bases in the middle. In germline, CDR1 is GTSNPN, CDR2 SVGIG (reference sequence).

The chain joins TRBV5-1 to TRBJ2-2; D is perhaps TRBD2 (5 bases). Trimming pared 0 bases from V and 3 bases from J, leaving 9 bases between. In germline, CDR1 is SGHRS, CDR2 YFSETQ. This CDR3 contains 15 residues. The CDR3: CASSLGGLDTGELFF. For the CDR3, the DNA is TGCGCCAGCAGCTTGGGCGGGTTGGACACCGGGGAGCTGTTTTTT.

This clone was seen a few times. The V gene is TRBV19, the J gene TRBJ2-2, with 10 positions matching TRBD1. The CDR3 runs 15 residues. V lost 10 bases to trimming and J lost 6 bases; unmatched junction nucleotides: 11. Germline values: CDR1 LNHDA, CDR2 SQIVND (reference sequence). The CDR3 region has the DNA TGTGCCACAGGGACAGGGGCCCGATGGGCCGGGGAGCTGTTTTTT. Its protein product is CATGTGARWAGELFF.

For the CDR3, the DNA is TGTGCCAGCAGCTTAGGCAGGTCAACTAATGAAAAACTGTTTTTT. Translation gives CASSLGRSTNEKLFF. V usage is TRBV11-2 and J usage is TRBJ1-4; no firm D call. V lost 1 base to trimming and J lost 0 bases, with 6 bases between them. CDR3 length: 15 amino acids. Germline CDR1 and CDR2: SGHAT and FQNNGV.

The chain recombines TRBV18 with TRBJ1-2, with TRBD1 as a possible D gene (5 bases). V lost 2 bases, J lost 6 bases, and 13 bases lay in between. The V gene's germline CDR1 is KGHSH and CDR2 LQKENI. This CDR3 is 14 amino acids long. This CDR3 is CASSPDRTTNGYTF. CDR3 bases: TGTGCCAGCTCACCAGACAGAACAACGAATGGCTACACCTTC.

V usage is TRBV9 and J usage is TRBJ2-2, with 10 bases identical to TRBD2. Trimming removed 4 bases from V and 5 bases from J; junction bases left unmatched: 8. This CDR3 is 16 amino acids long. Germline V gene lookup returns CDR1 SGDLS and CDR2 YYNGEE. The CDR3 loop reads CASSISGGARTGELFF. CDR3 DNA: TGTGCCAGCAGCATAAGCGGGGGGGCCCGTACCGGGGAGCTGTTTTTT.

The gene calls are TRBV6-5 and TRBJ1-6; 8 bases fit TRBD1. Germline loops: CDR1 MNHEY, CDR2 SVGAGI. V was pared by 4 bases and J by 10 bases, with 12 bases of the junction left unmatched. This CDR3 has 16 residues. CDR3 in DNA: TGTGCCAGCAGTTTGGGAGACGACAGGGGTAACTCACCCCTCCACTTT. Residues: CASSLGDDRGNSPLHF.

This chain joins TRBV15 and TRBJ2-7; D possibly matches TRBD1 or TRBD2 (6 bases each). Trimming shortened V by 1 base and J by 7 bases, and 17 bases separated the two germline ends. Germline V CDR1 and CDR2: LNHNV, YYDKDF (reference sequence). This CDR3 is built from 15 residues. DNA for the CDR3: TGTGCCACCAGCAGAGTACGGGGGCAATCTTTGGAGCAGTACTTC. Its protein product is CATSRVRGQSLEQYF. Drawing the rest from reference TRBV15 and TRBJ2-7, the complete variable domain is DAMVIQNPRYQVTQFGKPVTLSCSQTLNHNVMYWYQQKSSQAPKLLFHYYDKDFNNEADTPDNFQSRRPNTSFCFLDIRSPGLGDTAMYLCATSRVRGQSLEQYFGPGTRLTVT.

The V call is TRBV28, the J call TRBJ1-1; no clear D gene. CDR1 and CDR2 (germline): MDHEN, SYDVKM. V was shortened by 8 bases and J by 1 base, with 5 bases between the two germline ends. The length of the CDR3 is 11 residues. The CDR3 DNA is TGTGCCAGCGTCGCGAACACTGAAGCTTTCTTT. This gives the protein CASVANTEAFF.

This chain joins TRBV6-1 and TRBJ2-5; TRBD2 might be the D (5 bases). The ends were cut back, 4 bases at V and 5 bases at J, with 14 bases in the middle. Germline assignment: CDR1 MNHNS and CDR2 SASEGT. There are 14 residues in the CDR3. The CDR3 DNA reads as TGTGCCAGCAGTGTAGCGAGCCGGCTGGAGACCCAGTACTTC. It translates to CASSVASRLETQYF.

The CDR3 DNA reads as TGTGCCAGCAGCCAGGGGACAGGCACCTATGGCTACACCTTC. It encodes CASSQGTGTYGYTF. The chain carries TRBV7-9 and TRBJ1-2, with 8 bases matching TRBD1. The CDR3 has 14 amino acids. V shed 5 bases, J shed 4 bases, and the junction held 6 bases outside the gene matches. Germline loops: CDR1 SEHNR, CDR2 FQNEAQ (reference sequence).

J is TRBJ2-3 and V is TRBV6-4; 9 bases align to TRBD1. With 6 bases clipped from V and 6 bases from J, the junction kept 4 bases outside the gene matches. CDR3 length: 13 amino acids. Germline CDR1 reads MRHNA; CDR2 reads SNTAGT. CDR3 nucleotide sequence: TGTGCCAGCAGCCCCGGGACAGGGGATACGCAGTATTTT. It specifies CASSPGTGDTQYF.

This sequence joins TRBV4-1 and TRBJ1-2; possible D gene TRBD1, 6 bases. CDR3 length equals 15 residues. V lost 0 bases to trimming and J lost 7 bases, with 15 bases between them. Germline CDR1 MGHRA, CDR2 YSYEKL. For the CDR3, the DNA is TGCGCCAGCAGCCAAGATCCACAGGGACGGGTTGGCTACACCTTC. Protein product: CASSQDPQGRVGYTF.

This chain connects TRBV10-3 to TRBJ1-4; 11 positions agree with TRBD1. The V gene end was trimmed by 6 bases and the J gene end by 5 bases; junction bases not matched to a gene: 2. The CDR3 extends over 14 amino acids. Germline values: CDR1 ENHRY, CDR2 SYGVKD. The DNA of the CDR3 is TGTGCCATCAGGGGACAGGGGGGGAATGAAAAACTGTTTTTT. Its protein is CAIRGQGGNEKLFF.

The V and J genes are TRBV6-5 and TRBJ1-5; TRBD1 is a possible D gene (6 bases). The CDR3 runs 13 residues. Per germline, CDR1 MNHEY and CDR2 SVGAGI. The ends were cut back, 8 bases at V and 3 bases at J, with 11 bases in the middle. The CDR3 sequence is CASRQVNNQPQHF. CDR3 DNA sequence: TGTGCCAGCCGACAGGTCAACAATCAGCCCCAGCATTTT.

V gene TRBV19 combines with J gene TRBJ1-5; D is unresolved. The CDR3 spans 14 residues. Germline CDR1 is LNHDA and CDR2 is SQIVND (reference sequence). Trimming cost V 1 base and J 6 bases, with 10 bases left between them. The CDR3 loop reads CASSIAGIPQPQHF. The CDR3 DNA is TGTGCCAGTAGTATAGCTGGCATCCCTCAGCCCCAGCATTTT.

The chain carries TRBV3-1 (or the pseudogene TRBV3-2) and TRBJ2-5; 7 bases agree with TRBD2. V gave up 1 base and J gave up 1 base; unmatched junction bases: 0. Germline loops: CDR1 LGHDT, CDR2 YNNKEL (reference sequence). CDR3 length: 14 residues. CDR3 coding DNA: TGTGCCAGCAGCCAAGCGGGGGGCCAAGAGACCCAGTACTTC. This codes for CASSQAGGQETQYF.

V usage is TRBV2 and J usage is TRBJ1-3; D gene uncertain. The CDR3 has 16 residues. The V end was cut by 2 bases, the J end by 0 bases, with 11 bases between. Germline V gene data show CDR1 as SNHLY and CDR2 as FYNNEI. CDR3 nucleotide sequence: TGTGCCAGCAGTGAAAGGCGGATAAGCTCTGGAAACACCATATATTTT. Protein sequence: CASSERRISSGNTIYF.

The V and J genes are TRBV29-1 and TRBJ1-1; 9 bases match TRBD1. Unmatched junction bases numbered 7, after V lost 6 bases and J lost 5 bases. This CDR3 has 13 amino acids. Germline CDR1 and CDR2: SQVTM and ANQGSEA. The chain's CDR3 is CSVDRGSGTEAFF. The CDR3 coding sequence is TGCAGCGTGGACAGGGGCTCCGGGACTGAAGCTTTCTTT.

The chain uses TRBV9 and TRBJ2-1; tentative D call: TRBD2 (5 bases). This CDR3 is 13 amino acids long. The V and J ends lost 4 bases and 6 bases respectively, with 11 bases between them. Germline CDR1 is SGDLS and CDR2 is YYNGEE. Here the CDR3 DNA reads TGTGCCAGCAGCTTAGGACTCCTCAATGAGCAGTTCTTC. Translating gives CASSLGLLNEQFF.

CDR3 sequence: CASSLEDRGVNTGELFF. The CDR3 DNA reads TGTGCCAGCAGCTTAGAGGACAGAGGGGTGAACACCGGGGAGCTGTTTTTT. The chain couples TRBV13 to TRBJ2-2; a weak D match, TRBD1 (6 bases). Germline values: CDR1 PRHDT, CDR2 FYEKMQ (reference sequence). Trimming took off 1 base at V and 1 base at J, with 13 bases between the two ends. The CDR3 is 17 amino acids.

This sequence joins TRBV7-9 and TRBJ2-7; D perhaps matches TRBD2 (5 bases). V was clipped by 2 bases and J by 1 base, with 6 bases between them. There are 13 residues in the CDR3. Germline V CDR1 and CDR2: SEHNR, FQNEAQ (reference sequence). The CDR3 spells CASSLSGSYEQYF. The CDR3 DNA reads TGTGCCAGCAGCTTAAGCGGATCCTACGAGCAGTACTTC. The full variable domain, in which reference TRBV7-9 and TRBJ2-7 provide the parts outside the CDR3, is DTGVSQNPRHKITKRGQNVTFRCDPISEHNRLYWYRQTLGQGPEFLTYFQNEAQLEKSRLLSDRFSAERPKGSFSTLEIQRTEQGDSAMYLCASSLSGSYEQYFGPGTRLTVT.

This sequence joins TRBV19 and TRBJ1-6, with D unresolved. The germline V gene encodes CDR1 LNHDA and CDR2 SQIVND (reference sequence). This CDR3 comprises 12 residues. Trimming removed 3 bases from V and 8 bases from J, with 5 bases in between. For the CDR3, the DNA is TGTGCCAGTAGTATGACCTATTCACCCCTCCACTTT. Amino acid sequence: CASSMTYSPLHF.

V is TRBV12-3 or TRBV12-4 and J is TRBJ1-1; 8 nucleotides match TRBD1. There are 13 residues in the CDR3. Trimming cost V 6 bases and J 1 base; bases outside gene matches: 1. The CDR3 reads CASRGTGNTEAFF. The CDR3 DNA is TGTGCCAGCAGGGGGACAGGGAACACTGAAGCTTTCTTT.

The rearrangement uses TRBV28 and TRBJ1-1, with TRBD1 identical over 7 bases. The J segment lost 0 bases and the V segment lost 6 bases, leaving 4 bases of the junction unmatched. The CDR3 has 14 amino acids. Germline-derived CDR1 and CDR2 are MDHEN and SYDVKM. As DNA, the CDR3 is TGTGCCAGCAGCGAGACAGGGATGAACACTGAAGCTTTCTTT. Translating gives CASSETGMNTEAFF.